This TCR beta chain was retrieved from a study of CD8 T cells in Susac syndrome. Through negative isolation, CD4+ and CD8+ T cells were obtained, while TEMRA cells were enriched using FACS. With random hexamers, 0.5 to 1 ug RNA was reverse transcribed. A single record per CDR3 protein comes from TCRdb applying MiXCR to the immunoSEQ multiplex PCR reads. The sample lists roughly 190,000 distinct CDR3 sequences; over 85% were seen once. The specimen was CD4+ T cells from PBMCs. The source of this sequence is a human donor in good health.

CDR3 DNA sequence: TGTGCCAGCAGCTTAGCGGGACAGGGAACAGATACGCAGTATTTT. This sequence encodes CASSLAGQGTDTQYF. The genes are TRBV7-9 and TRBJ2-3; 9 nucleotides agree with TRBD1. Unmatched junction bases numbered 1, after V lost 0 bases and J lost 3 bases. Germline-derived CDR1 and CDR2 are SEHNR and FQNEAQ (reference sequence). The CDR3 has 15 amino acids.